Listed below are T cell receptor beta chains from one sample, sequenced in a study of cytotoxic CD8 clonotypes in ibrutinib-treated CLL. The protocol was immunoSEQ multiplex PCR, while the TCRdb copy is restricted to in-frame clones and leaves out a portion. In the table there are approximately 200,000 clones, roughly 72% of which are singletons. Sequencing was performed on PBMCs, taken after 24 months of ibrutinib treatment. These receptors were obtained from a human donor with chronic lymphocytic leukemia. CDR3s include the opening cysteine and the closing phenylalanine or tryptophan. The D gene is left open where the match is weak. A row's size may be missing; if present it is once, few, many or a size class.

TGTGCCAGCAGCAAGGATAGCGGGGAGCTGTTTTTT,CASSKDSGELFF,.,TRBJ2-2,TRBV21-1,.
TGTGCCTGGAGTCCGATAGCTGTCCCCTACGAGCAGTACTTC,CAWSPIAVPYEQYF,.,TRBJ2-7,TRBV30,.
TGTGCCAGCAGCATACGACAGGGACTATACAATGAGCAGTTCTTC,CASSIRQGLYNEQFF,.,TRBJ2-1,TRBV9,.
TGCAGTGCTACAGGGTTCACTGAAGCTTTCTTT,CSATGFTEAFF,.,TRBJ1-1,TRBV20-1,.
TGTGCCAGCAGCTTGACAGGGAGCCGCTCCTACGAGCAGTACTTC,CASSLTGSRSYEQYF,TRBD1,TRBJ2-7,TRBV11-2,once
TGCGCCAGCAGCCAAACCCAGAGCGTCGCATTCGATGAGCAGTTCTTC,CASSQTQSVAFDEQFF,.,TRBJ2-1,TRBV4-1,.
TGTGCCAGCAGCTCCCTCCCCGGACTAGCGGGAGGGGGGACCCAGTACTTC,CASSSLPGLAGGGTQYF,TRBD2,TRBJ2-5,TRBV11-2,.
TGTGCCAGCAGATCCGGACTAGCCTACGAGCAGTACTTC,CASRSGLAYEQYF,TRBD2,TRBJ2-7,TRBV6-5,.
TGTGCCAGCAGCCCGGGTAGCGGTAGCACAGATACGCAGTATTTT,CASSPGSGSTDTQYF,.,TRBJ2-3,TRBV7-2,few
TGCGCCAGCAGACGTACAGAGACTAGCACAGATACGCAGTATTTT,CASRRTETSTDTQYF,.,TRBJ2-3,TRBV4-1,.
TGTGCCAGCAGTTACTCTGGAACAATCACTAACTATGGCTACACCTTC,CASSYSGTITNYGYTF,.,TRBJ1-2,TRBV6-5,.
TGCGCCAGCAGCTTGGCTACGGAGAATGAGCAGTTCTTC,CASSLATENEQFF,.,TRBJ2-1,TRBV5-1,.
TGCGCCAGCAGCTCCCCAACTAGTTTTCGTGAGCAGTTCTTC,CASSSPTSFREQFF,.,TRBJ2-1,TRBV5-1,.
TGTGCCAGCAGCATACTTAGCGGGAGTTGGGGCGAGCAGTACTTC,CASSILSGSWGEQYF,TRBD2,TRBJ2-7,TRBV7-6,.
TGTGCCAGCAGGCGGCTAGCGGGAACAGATACGCAGTATTTT,CASRRLAGTDTQYF,TRBD2,TRBJ2-3,TRBV27,few
TGTGCCAGCAGCTTAGATTTAAACTACGAGCAGTACTTC,CASSLDLNYEQYF,.,TRBJ2-7,TRBV11-2,few
TGCGCCAGCAGCTTAACCAGATGGCAACCTAGCACAGATACGCAGTATTTT,CASSLTRWQPSTDTQYF,.,TRBJ2-3,TRBV5-1,.
TGCGCCAGCAGCCAAGTGGCGTCGGAGGGGGCCGCTGAAGCTTTCTTT,CASSQVASEGAAEAFF,TRBD1,TRBJ1-1,TRBV4-1,.
TGCGCCAGCAGTGAACACACGAACACCGGGGAGCTGTTTTTT,CASSEHTNTGELFF,.,TRBJ2-2,TRBV10-1,.
TGTGCCATCAGGGGGGGCGGGGAGCTGTTTTTT,CAIRGGGELFF,.,TRBJ2-2,TRBV10-3,.
TGCGCCAGCAGCTTGGTGGGGCCCGGGAATACGCAGTATTTT,CASSLVGPGNTQYF,.,TRBJ2-3,TRBV5-1,few
TGTGCCAGCAATGGTCAAGTCAATCAGCCCCAGCATTTT,CASNGQVNQPQHF,.,TRBJ1-5,TRBV6-1,.
TGTGCCAGCAGCCCCGGGACAGGGGGCTCCTACGAGCAGTACTTC,CASSPGTGGSYEQYF,TRBD1,TRBJ2-7,TRBV11-2,.